Listed here are 8 T cell receptor beta chains from one sample, sequenced in a study of shared clonotypes between healthy human individuals. Profiled with immunoSEQ multiplex PCR; TCRdb holds only in-frame clones, not every one. The sample gives 2.3 million or so clones, more than 85% of which show up once; under 0.45% is in the top ten. The sample consisted of naive CD4+ T cells from PBMCs. Subset here: CD45RA+ positively selected. These receptor sequences come from a young man in good health. Some clones in this sample may be carry-over from other donors' samples.

A word on this clone: This sample also contains other DNA sequences that code for the same CDR3. The chain has TRBV7-2 and TRBJ2-1; D call uncertain. Trimming shortened V by 1 base and J by 7 bases, and 8 bases separated the two germline ends. CDR1 is SGHTA, CDR2 FQGNSA, per germline. This CDR3 contains 13 residues. CDR3 bases: TGTGCCAGCAGCTTAGAAGCTGGGAATGAGCAGTTCTTC. Translating gives CASSLEAGNEQFF.

The genes are TRBV5-1 and TRBJ2-1; 7 bases are a match to TRBD2. The CDR3 is made up of 14 amino acids. Losses at the gene ends were 1 base for V and 6 bases for J; bases not matched to a gene: 4. Germline V gene lookup returns CDR1 SGHRS and CDR2 YFSETQ. CDR3 loop: CASSLSGALNEQFF. CDR3 DNA sequence: TGCGCCAGCAGCTTGAGCGGGGCTCTCAATGAGCAGTTCTTC. Drawing the rest from reference TRBV5-1 and TRBJ2-1, the complete variable domain is KAGVTQTPRYLIKTRGQQVTLSCSPISGHRSVSWYQQTPGQGLQFLFEYFSETQRNKGNFPGRFSGRQFSNSRSEMNVSTLELGDSALYLCASSLSGALNEQFFGPGTRLTVL.

The chain recombines TRBV4-1 with TRBJ2-6, with D uncertain. CDR3 size: 15 residues. V gave up 4 bases and J gave up 1 base, with 8 bases separating them. Germline V lookup: CDR1 MGHRA, CDR2 YSYEKL. The CDR3 DNA reads TGCGCCAGCAGCCGGGGTGGGTCTGGGGCCAACGTCCTGACTTTC. This codes for CASSRGGSGANVLTF.

The J gene is TRBJ2-7, the V gene TRBV4-2, with TRBD2 matching over 9 bases. J lost 5 bases, V lost 7 bases, and 15 bases had no gene match. The CDR3 extends over 16 amino acids. In germline, CDR1 is LGHNA, CDR2 YNFKEQ. The DNA for the CDR3 is TGTGCCAGCACCCTAGGTCTAGCGGGGACCCTTGACGAGCAGTACTTC. As protein: CASTLGLAGTLDEQYF.

The chain has TRBV19 and TRBJ1-1; TRBD1 is a possible D gene (6 bases). Trimming left V 1 base short and J 0 bases short, with 12 bases between. CDR1 LNHDA and CDR2 SQIVND come from the germline V gene (reference sequence). The CDR3 is 16 residues long. The chain's CDR3 is CASSIVGGWMNTEAFF. CDR3 DNA sequence: TGTGCCAGTAGTATAGTTGGGGGCTGGATGAACACTGAAGCTTTCTTT.

To note about this clone: Other DNA sequences in the same sample also yield this CDR3. V is TRBV10-1 and J is TRBJ2-5; no clear D. CDR1 and CDR2 from the germline V gene are WNHNN and SYGVQD (reference sequence). V was clipped by 0 bases and J by 5 bases, with 10 bases between them. CDR3 length: 14 amino acids. Written as DNA, the CDR3 is TGCGCCAGCAGTGAGTCCGCAGCTCGGGAGACCCAGTACTTC. Protein product: CASSESAARETQYF.

This chain connects TRBV7-2 to TRBJ2-1; D call uncertain. CDR1 is SGHTA and CDR2 is FQGNSA in the germline V gene. CDR3 length: 15 residues. V was pared by 1 base and J by 5 bases, with 12 bases between. CDR3 amino acids: CASSLVAARDNEQFF. The DNA for the CDR3 is TGTGCCAGCAGCTTAGTGGCAGCGCGAGACAATGAGCAGTTCTTC.

The chain uses TRBV6-1 and TRBJ2-3; no clear D gene. Germline V lookup: CDR1 MNHNS, CDR2 SASEGT. This CDR3 contains 14 residues. V gave up 2 bases and J gave up 0 bases, with 6 bases separating them. The CDR3 region is CASSEQTSTDTQYF. The DNA of the CDR3 is TGTGCCAGCAGTGAACAGACTAGCACAGATACGCAGTATTTT.